A selection of T cell receptor beta chains follows, all from one sample in a study of shared clonotypes between healthy human individuals. Sequenced by immunoSEQ multiplex PCR; TCRdb stores in-frame clones only, minus some. The sample includes approximately 2.1 million clones, over 85% of them seen just once. The sequenced material came from naive CD4+ T cells from PBMCs. These receptors originate from a man aged 18-30 years in good health. Some clones in this sample may be carry-over from other donors' samples. Each CDR3 is given with its conserved first and last residue.

v_gene: TRBV5-1; CDR3aa: CASQVTGGVETQYF
v_gene: TRBV2; CDR3aa: CASSIRQNYGYTF
v_gene: TRBV10-3; CDR3aa: CAISPSGGENTGELFF
v_gene: TRBV29-1; CDR3aa: CSVEDPEGGNTIYF
v_gene: TRBV6-6; CDR3aa: CASRGFETQYF
v_gene: TRBV21-1; CDR3aa: CASSPIEGYTF
v_gene: TRBV28; CDR3aa: CASRRGASGNTIYF
v_gene: TRBV28; CDR3aa: CASSLSSGNTEAFF
v_gene: TRBV5-1; CDR3aa: CASSLLLPRGGEKLFF
v_gene: TRBV5-4; CDR3aa: CASSRGTRDYNEQFF
v_gene: TRBV19; CDR3aa: CASSIARSETQYF
v_gene: TRBV28; CDR3aa: CASVQGGTGELFF